This T cell receptor beta chain was retrieved from a study of CD8 T cells in Susac syndrome. When the RNA was reverse transcribed, random hexamers were used with an input of about 0.5 to 1 ug. It was immunoSEQ multiplex PCR that amplified TCR beta CDR3 across 54 Vbeta and 13 Jbeta. TCRdb independently ran MiXCR on the immunoSEQ multiplex PCR reads; one entry per CDR3 protein. The repertoire holds about 240,000 distinct CDR3 sequences, with around 96% as singletons. This CDR3 spans 11 amino acids. V lost 2 bases and J 9 bases, leaving 6 bases between the germline ends. CDR1 is SGDLS and CDR2 is YYNGEE in the germline V gene. TEMRA cells were FACS-enriched and CD8+ and CD4+ T cells negatively isolated.

Source material: CD4+ T cells from PBMCs. This clonotype was obtained from a human donor with Susac syndrome. The chain combines TRBV9 with TRBJ2-1; D is undetermined. The CDR3 DNA reads as TGTGCCAGCAGCGTGGGTAGTGAGCAGTTCTTC. It specifies CASSVGSEQFF.